The 4 T cell receptor beta chains in this list originate from one sample, sequenced in a study of shared clonotypes between healthy human individuals. The method was immunoSEQ multiplex PCR; TCRdb's version includes in-frame clones alone and lacks a portion of them. The sample records a few million clones, about nine tenths being singletons. What was sequenced was naive CD4+ T cells from PBMCs. Regarding subset: CD45RA+ positively selected. Receptors were obtained from a man younger than 30 in good health. Some clones in this sample may be carry-over from other donors' samples.

The CDR3 region has the DNA TGCAGTGCTTTATTCGATACGCAGTATTTT. As protein: CSALFDTQYF. J is TRBJ2-3 and V is TRBV20-1; D is unresolved. Trimming pared 5 bases from V and 6 bases from J, leaving 6 bases between. CDR1 is DFQATT and CDR2 is SNEGSKA in the germline V gene (reference sequence). The CDR3 contains 10 residues.

The J gene is TRBJ1-2, the V gene TRBV10-3; D is uncertain. Trimming left V 3 bases short and J 3 bases short, with 11 bases between. In germline, CDR1 is ENHRY, CDR2 SYGVKD. The CDR3 is made up of 14 amino acids. The CDR3: CAISDLAEDYGYTF. DNA for the CDR3: TGTGCCATCAGTGACCTGGCGGAAGACTATGGCTACACCTTC.

J is TRBJ2-1 and V is TRBV7-9; the D gene could be TRBD1 or TRBD2 (5 bases each). The V gene's germline CDR1 is SEHNR and CDR2 FQNEAQ (reference sequence). Between the trimmed V and J ends, which lost 3 bases and 7 bases, there was a span of 19 bases. The CDR3 contains 16 residues. This CDR3 is CASSLGRGAGRNEQFF. As DNA, the CDR3 is TGTGCCAGCAGCTTGGGACGGGGCGCGGGTCGAAATGAGCAGTTCTTC.

The gene calls are TRBV18 and TRBJ2-7; 8 bases line up with TRBD1. V lost 3 bases and J lost 1; bases outside the gene matches: 14. Per germline, CDR1 KGHSH and CDR2 LQKENI. The CDR3 contains 18 residues. The CDR3 region has the DNA TGTGCCAGCTCACCTGGTCAGGGGGCCGGCAACAGGTCCTACGAGCAGTACTTC. It yields the protein CASSPGQGAGNRSYEQYF.